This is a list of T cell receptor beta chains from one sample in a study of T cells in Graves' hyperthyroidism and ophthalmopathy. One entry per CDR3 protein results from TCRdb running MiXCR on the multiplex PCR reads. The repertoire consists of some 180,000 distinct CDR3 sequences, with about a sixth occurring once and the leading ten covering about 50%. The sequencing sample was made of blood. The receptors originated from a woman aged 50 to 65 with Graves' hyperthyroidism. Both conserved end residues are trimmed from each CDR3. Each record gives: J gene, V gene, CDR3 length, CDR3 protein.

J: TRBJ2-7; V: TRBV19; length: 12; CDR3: ASNFRDKSDEQY
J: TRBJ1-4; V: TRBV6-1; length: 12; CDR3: ASSDNVVTEKLF
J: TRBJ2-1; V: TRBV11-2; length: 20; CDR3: ASSSARRGGLAGRSSYNEQF
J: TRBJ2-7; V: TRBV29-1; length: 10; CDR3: SVERDGYEQY
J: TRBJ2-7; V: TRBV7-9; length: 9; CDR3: ASSTEHEQY
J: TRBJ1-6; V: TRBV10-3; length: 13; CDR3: AIREGGQGNSPLH
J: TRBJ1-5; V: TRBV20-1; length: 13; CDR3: SARQGVNSNQPQH
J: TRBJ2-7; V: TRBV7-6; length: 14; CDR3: ASSDRTGTSAWEQY
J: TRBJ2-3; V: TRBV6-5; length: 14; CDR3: ASSSPEGDGTDTQY
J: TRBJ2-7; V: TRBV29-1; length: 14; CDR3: SSGGSSGHNSYEQY
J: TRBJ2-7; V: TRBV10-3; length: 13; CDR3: AISDSGTPSYEQY
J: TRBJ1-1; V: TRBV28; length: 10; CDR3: ASKTGSTEAF
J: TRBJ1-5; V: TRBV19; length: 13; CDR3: ASSENGGANQPQH
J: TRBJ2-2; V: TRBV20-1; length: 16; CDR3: SAKWRTPGAWNTGELF
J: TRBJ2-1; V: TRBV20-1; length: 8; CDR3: SASWGGQF
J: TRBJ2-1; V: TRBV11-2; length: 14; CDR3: ASSLNPGGNNNEQF
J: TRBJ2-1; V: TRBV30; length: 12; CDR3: AWTSGEWSNEQF
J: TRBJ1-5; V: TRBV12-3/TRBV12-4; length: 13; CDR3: ASSLRGMSNQPQH
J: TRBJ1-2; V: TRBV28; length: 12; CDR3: ASQTPQGLYGYT
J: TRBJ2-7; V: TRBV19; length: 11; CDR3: ASSYGLSYEQY
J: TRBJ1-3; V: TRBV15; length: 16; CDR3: ATSRGGGASSSGNTIY
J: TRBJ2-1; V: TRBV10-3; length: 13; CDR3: AIKTGEGDYNEQF
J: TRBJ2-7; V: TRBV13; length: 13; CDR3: ASSFRREYGYEQY
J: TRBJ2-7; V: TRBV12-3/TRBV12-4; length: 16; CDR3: ASAATSGRAAGLGEQY
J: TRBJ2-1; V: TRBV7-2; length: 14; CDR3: ASSLGYRGIGNEQF
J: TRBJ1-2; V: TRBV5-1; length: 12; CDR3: ASSLRTGENGYT
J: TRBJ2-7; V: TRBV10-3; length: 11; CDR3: AIGTSGSYEQY
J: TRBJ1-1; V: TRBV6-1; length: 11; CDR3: ASGARPNTEAF
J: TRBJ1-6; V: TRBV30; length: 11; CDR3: AWVHRDNSPLH
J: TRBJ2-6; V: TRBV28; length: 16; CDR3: ASSKPGIGPSGANVLT
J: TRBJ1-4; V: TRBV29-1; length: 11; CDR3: SVTDGPGEKLF
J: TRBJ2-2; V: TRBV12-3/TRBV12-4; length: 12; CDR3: ASSLVRRPGELF
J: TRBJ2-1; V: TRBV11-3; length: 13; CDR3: ASSTLAGQYNEQF
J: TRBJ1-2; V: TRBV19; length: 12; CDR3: ASRKDRGRYDYT
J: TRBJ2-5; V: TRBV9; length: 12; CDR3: ASSVTGVGETQY
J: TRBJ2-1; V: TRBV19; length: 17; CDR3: ASSIRPGTSGRAVNEQF
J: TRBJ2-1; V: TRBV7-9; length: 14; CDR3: ASSLKGRVTYNEQF
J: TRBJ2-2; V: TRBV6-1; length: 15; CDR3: ASSPLTRGVHTGELF
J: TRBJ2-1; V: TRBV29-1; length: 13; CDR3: SLCFEGVLGNEQF
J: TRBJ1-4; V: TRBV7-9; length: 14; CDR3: ASRDATGSTNEKLF
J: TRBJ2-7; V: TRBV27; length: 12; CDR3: ASMGIAGDYEQY
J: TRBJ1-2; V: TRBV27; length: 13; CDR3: ASSLLGQGGYGYT